This entry describes one T cell receptor (beta chain). Antigen specificity is unknown. This sample is part of a study of T cells in narcolepsy. Study-wide context: Healthy controls were enrolled alongside patients with narcolepsy type 1 or type 2. Study observations and caveats: Blood of same and different patients, but not healthy controls, reportedly held recurring autoreactive clonotypes.

The CDR3 length is 15 residues. V was clipped by 2 bases and J by 2 bases, with 13 bases between them. The germline CDR1 and CDR2 sequences are MNHEY and SVGAGI. Here immunoSEQ multiplex PCR was the method, and the copy in TCRdb shows in-frame clones only, minus some. The sample contains approximately 28,000 clones, approximately 80% of which appear only once. The chain couples TRBV6-5 to TRBJ2-7; tentatively, D is TRBD1 (5 bases). Input material: CD45RA- memory CD4+ T cells from PBMCs. The TCR originated in a human donor with narcolepsy. The CDR3 DNA sequence: TGTGCCAGCAGTTACGACCCCAGGGCCACCTACGAGCAGTACTTC. Translated: CASSYDPRATYEQYF.